These 13 T cell receptor beta chains share one sample of origin, sequenced in a study of regulatory T cells in long-lasting Graves disease. Researchers made TCR beta libraries by using iRepertoire HTBI primers and running Arm-PCR on CDR3 regions. One entry per CDR3 protein, called by TCRdb with MiXCR from the multiplex PCR reads. The sample yields 300,000 to 400,000 distinct CDR3 sequences, approximately 15% seen once. Time point indicated: newly diagnosed GD, antithyroid drugs for less than 3 months. Preparation of the TCR library used RNA extracted from PBMCs. The sample was also reused in another study, on T cells in Graves' hyperthyroidism and ophthalmopathy.

Source: peripheral blood mononuclear cells (PBMCs), taken at new diagnosis, from a patient treated with antithyroid drugs. These receptor sequences come from a man aged 35 to 55 with Graves disease.

At least ten counts were recorded for this clonotype. V and J are TRBV11-1 and TRBJ1-6, with D uncertain. From germline, CDR1 is SGHAT and CDR2 FQDESV (reference sequence). V lost 3 bases, J lost 6 bases, and 9 bases lay in between. CDR3 length: 14 residues. The CDR3 DNA reads TGTGCCAGCAGCTTTGGACGGGTTAATTCACCCCTCCACTTT. It is translated as CASSFGRVNSPLHF.

This clonotype has a count of ten or more. The chain links TRBV20-1 to TRBJ2-5; TRBD1 is a possible D gene (5 bases). Trimming shortened V by 3 bases and J by 2 bases, and 10 bases separated the two germline ends. The CDR3 length is 13 residues. Germline CDR1 and CDR2: DFQATT and SNEGSKA (reference sequence). This CDR3 reads CSASRPGQETQYF. The CDR3 DNA reads as TGCAGTGCTAGTAGGCCAGGGCAAGAGACCCAGTACTTC.

This clonotype occurred many times. The chain combines TRBV28 with TRBJ2-7; 9 bases line up with TRBD2. Trimming removed 7 bases from V and 4 bases from J; junction bases left unmatched: 8. There are 14 residues in the CDR3. CDR1 MDHEN and CDR2 SYDVKM come from the germline V gene. CDR3 residues: CASTPSGGRYEQYF. Written as DNA, the CDR3 is TGTGCCAGCACCCCAAGCGGGGGGCGTTACGAGCAGTACTTC.

The gene calls are TRBV7-2 and TRBJ1-1, with D hard to call. V gave up 4 bases and J gave up 5 bases, with 11 bases separating them. CDR1 and CDR2 (germline): SGHTA, FQGNSA. This CDR3 has 13 amino acids. DNA of the CDR3: TGTGCCAGCAGCTCCGGGTCAGTTACTGAAGCTTTCTTT. Amino acids: CASSSGSVTEAFF.

This clonotype has at least ten counts. The rearrangement links TRBV7-2 to TRBJ1-6, with a possible D match to TRBD1 (5 bases). Trimming removed 5 bases at V and 7 bases at J, with 15 bases between. This CDR3 comprises 15 residues. CDR1 is SGHTA, CDR2 FQGNSA, per germline. CDR3 in DNA: TGTGCCAGCAGCACCCGTAGGGGTGGGAATTCACCCCTCCACTTT. Encoded protein: CASSTRRGGNSPLHF.

This clonotype has a handful of counts. The gene calls are TRBV10-3 and TRBJ1-5; unclear D gene. Looked up from germline, CDR1 is ENHRY and CDR2 is SYGVKD. The V gene lost 8 bases and the J gene lost 7 bases, with 15 bases spanning the gap. This CDR3 is built from 13 residues. The CDR3 coding sequence is TGTGCCATCTCTCCCGGAGGGCGGCAGCCCCAGCATTTT. Amino acid sequence: CAISPGGRQPQHF.

This clonotype was counted between two and nine times. CDR3 residues: CASPPEQGAYGYTF. CDR3 nucleotide sequence: TGTGCCAGCCCCCCCGAACAGGGGGCTTATGGCTACACCTTC. This chain links TRBV6-2 or TRBV6-3 with TRBJ1-2, with 9 positions matching TRBD1. Trimming at V came to 8 bases and at J to 5 bases, leaving 9 bases not matched to a gene. CDR3 length equals 14 residues. Germline CDR1 and CDR2: MNHEY and SVGEGT.

This clonotype has just a few counts. Possible read error: a much larger clone is one base away. The gene calls are TRBV30 and TRBJ2-5; D is possibly TRBD1 or TRBD2 (5 bases each). The germline CDR1 and CDR2 sequences are GTSNPN and SVGIG (reference sequence). The CDR3 runs to 13 residues. Trimming left V 0 bases short and J 11 bases short, with 16 bases between. CDR3: CAWSVMGPNEQYF. The CDR3 DNA is TGTGCCTGGAGTGTAATGGGACCGAATGAGCAGTACTTC.

This clonotype was seen ten or more times. The chain recombines TRBV7-2 with TRBJ2-5; 9 nucleotides line up with TRBD2. The J segment lost 3 bases and the V segment lost 4 bases, leaving 15 bases of the junction unmatched. Looked up from germline, CDR1 is SGHTA and CDR2 is FQGNSA. This CDR3 spans 18 amino acids. Written as DNA, the CDR3 is TGTGCCAGCAGCTGCGACTGGACCAGCCAGCGGGGGGAAGAGACCCAGTACTTC. The encoded protein is CASSCDWTSQRGEETQYF.

This clonotype appeared many times. The rearrangement links TRBV5-1 to TRBJ2-7, with 8 bases lining up with TRBD1. Germline-derived CDR1 and CDR2 are SGHRS and YFSETQ. This CDR3 is built from 14 residues. Trimming cost V 4 bases and J 5 bases; bases outside gene matches: 8. CDR3 residues: CASSSGQGFHEQYF. The CDR3 DNA sequence: TGCGCCAGCAGCAGCGGACAGGGCTTCCACGAGCAGTACTTC.

To note about this clonotype: Since a far larger clone is one base different, this is likely a read error. V usage is TRBV28 and J usage is TRBJ2-3; TRBD2 matches 7 bases. The J call is in doubt because the DNA end fits TRBJ2-5 better. Germline assignment: CDR1 MDHEN and CDR2 SYDVKM. The CDR3 is 17 residues long. CDR3 region: CASHPAGQGREGEAQYF. The CDR3 coding sequence is TGTGCCAGCCACCCCGCGGGGCAGGGAAGGGAGGGAGAGGCCCAGTACTTC.

This clonotype showed up just a few times. The V call is TRBV10-2, the J call TRBJ1-5; TRBD1 matches at 7 bases. CDR1 and CDR2 (germline): WSHSY, SAAADI. CDR3 length: 13 amino acids. The ends lost 6 bases at V and 8 bases at J; junction bases unmatched: 7. This chain's CDR3 is CASRQGFKEPQHF. The CDR3 DNA sequence: TGCGCCAGCAGACAGGGGTTTAAGGAGCCCCAGCATTTT.

The rearrangement uses TRBV20-1 and TRBJ2-7; TRBD2 matches at 7 bases. Trimming took 5 bases from V and 7 from J; bases not matched to a gene: 5. CDR1 is DFQATT and CDR2 is SNEGSKA in the germline V gene (reference sequence). This CDR3 has 11 residues. As DNA, the CDR3 is TGCAGTGCTTCCAGAGCGGGGGAGCAGTACTTC. Its translation: CSASRAGEQYF.